This TCR beta chain originates from a study of cytomegalovirus exposure and HLA in healthy donors. With 60 Vbeta and 13 Jbeta primers, the PCR was carried out. The assay was immunoSEQ multiplex PCR, and TCRdb's table has in-frame clones only and misses some. The data contain 150,000 to 200,000 clones, about 82% of them singletons. This CDR3 has 14 residues. Trimming stripped 6 bases from V and 2 bases from J, with 13 bases between. Germline lookup yields CDR1 MNHEY and CDR2 SVGAGI. The sequenced material came from PBMCs. The source is a woman in her twenties or thirties in good health and CMV-seropositive. The V gene is TRBV6-5, the J gene TRBJ1-2; D not certain. The CDR3 region has the DNA TGTGCCAGCAGCTCACCGGGATTCAACTATGGCTACACCTTC. Translating gives CASSSPGFNYGYTF.